This T cell receptor (beta chain) emerged from a study of neurological immune-mediated disorders. This clonotype was seen repeatedly, ten times or more. MiXCR, run by TCRdb on the 5' RACE reads, gives a single entry per CDR3 protein. The data show about 66,000 distinct CDR3 sequences, roughly 5.5% seen once. Sequencing used PBMCs. The receptor was derived from a woman aged 30 to 39 with multiple sclerosis.

The CDR3 nucleotides are TGTGCCAGCAGCTTAGGGGCGCTACAGCCCCAGCATTTT. Translating it yields CASSLGALQPQHF. V usage is TRBV7-6 and J usage is TRBJ1-5; D gene uncertain. Trimming stripped 1 base from V and 7 bases from J, with 8 bases between. The germline gives CDR1 SGHVS, CDR2 FNYEAQ. The CDR3 covers 13 residues.